This T cell receptor beta chain was profiled in a study of CD8+ T cells in alopecia areata. The authors extracted RNA and reverse transcribed it into cDNA as the sequencing template. The repertoire was sequenced with immunoSEQ multiplex PCR; TCRdb's copy has only in-frame clones and lacks some. The sample contains about 200,000 clones, around two fifths of which appear only once. Germline V gives CDR1 SSHAT, CDR2 FNYEAQ (reference sequence). The CDR3 totals 13 residues. Treatment meaning: oral pan-JAK inhibitor, 5-10 mg twice daily. Regarding this clone: The junction and the germline gene differ at one end; a read error may be behind it.

The TCR originated in a human donor with alopecia areata. The material was CD4+ T cells sorted from blood, obtained between weeks 30 and 35, from a patient treated with tofacitinib. The rearrangement links TRBV7-7 to TRBJ2-1; maybe TRBD1 (6 bases). The CDR3 sequence is CASSSDRFNEQFF. CDR3 DNA: TGTGCTAGCAGCTCTGACAGGTTCAATGAGCAGTTCTTC.